Following are 22 T cell receptor beta chains from one sample sequenced in a study of blood T cell repertoires in COVID-19. Measured with immunoSEQ multiplex PCR; TCRdb has only the in-frame clones, and not every one. The table lists about 74,000 clones, around 90% of them singletons. Sequenced: peripheral blood. The receptors originated from a woman between 50 and 59 years old in a cohort sampled during active COVID-19.

The count of this clone is one. This chain connects TRBV30 to TRBJ2-5, with D possibly being TRBD2 (5 bases). Germline CDR1 and CDR2: GTSNPN and SVGIG (reference sequence). The ends were cut back, 4 bases at V and 4 bases at J, with 13 bases in the middle. The CDR3 sequence is 13 residues long. This CDR3 is CAWKLGVRETQYF. The CDR3 DNA reads as TGTGCCTGGAAACTGGGAGTACGAGAGACCCAGTACTTC.

This clone was seen once. V is TRBV27 and J is TRBJ1-2; 8 bases are a match to TRBD1. Germline V gene sequence: CDR1 MNHEY, CDR2 SMNVEV (reference sequence). With 6 bases clipped from V and 6 bases from J, the junction kept 9 bases outside the gene matches. The CDR3 is 14 amino acids. The CDR3 nucleotides read TGTGCCAGCAGCCACGGACAGGGAGAAAATGGCTACACCTTC. Encoded protein: CASSHGQGENGYTF.

The genes are TRBV14 and TRBJ2-1; the D gene is possibly TRBD1 (6 bases). This CDR3 region has 17 residues. The V gene's germline CDR1 is SGHDN and CDR2 FVKESK. V was clipped by 5 bases and J by 0 bases, with 17 bases between them. CDR3 DNA sequence: TGTGCCAGCAGCGACAGGCGCCAGGTATTCTCCTACAATGAGCAGTTCTTC. Translated: CASSDRRQVFSYNEQFF.

V and J are TRBV5-1 and TRBJ1-2, with D maybe TRBD1 (5 bases). Between the trimmed V and J ends, which lost 1 base and 6 bases, there was a span of 10 bases. The CDR3 runs to 13 residues. From germline, CDR1 is SGHRS and CDR2 YFSETQ. DNA for the CDR3: TGCGCCAGCAGCTTGCCCGGAGGGGATGGCTACACCTTC. This encodes CASSLPGGDGYTF.

J is TRBJ1-1 and V is TRBV2, with 8 bases fitting TRBD1. J gave up 4 bases and V 7 bases, and 8 bases lay outside the gene matches. Germline CDR1 is SNHLY and CDR2 is FYNNEI. This CDR3 spans 14 amino acids. The CDR3 DNA reads as TGTGCCAGCAAACCAGGGGGCTCAGTCACTGAAGCTTTCTTT. It translates to CASKPGGSVTEAFF.

The gene calls are TRBV13 and TRBJ2-7; 7 nucleotides agree with TRBD1. J gave up 0 bases and V 4 bases, and 3 bases lay outside the gene matches. Germline-derived CDR1 and CDR2 are PRHDT and FYEKMQ (reference sequence). The CDR3 length is 14 residues. CDR3 nucleotide sequence: TGTGCCAGCAGCTCGGGACAGCCCTCCTACGAGCAGTACTTC. It specifies CASSSGQPSYEQYF.

The rearrangement uses TRBV18 and TRBJ2-5; D is ambiguous. V lost 3 bases to trimming and J lost 0 bases, with 14 bases between them. Germline V gives CDR1 KGHSH, CDR2 LQKENI. This CDR3 has 16 amino acids. The CDR3 loop reads CASSPIGVLYQETQYF. The CDR3 nucleotides are TGTGCCAGCTCACCGATCGGAGTCCTGTACCAAGAGACCCAGTACTTC.

The gene calls are TRBV28 and TRBJ1-3; D is possibly TRBD1 (5 bases). The CDR3 has 16 amino acids. Germline CDR1 is MDHEN and CDR2 is SYDVKM. With 6 bases removed from V and 2 bases from J, the gap between germline ends came to 17 bases. CDR3 residues: CASSPAPQGTGNTIYF. The CDR3 coding sequence is TGTGCCAGCAGCCCGGCCCCCCAGGGAACTGGAAACACCATATATTTT.

The J gene is TRBJ2-1, the V gene TRBV5-4; D uncertain. The germline V gene encodes CDR1 SGHNT and CDR2 YYREEE (reference sequence). The CDR3 is 12 residues long. The ends were cut back, 4 bases at V and 5 bases at J, with 7 bases in the middle. CDR3 DNA sequence: TGTGCCAGCAGCCGAAGCAACAATGAGCAGTTCTTC. It translates to CASSRSNNEQFF.

This chain uses TRBV2 with TRBJ2-5, with 7 positions matching TRBD1. The V segment lost 5 bases and the J segment 3 bases; nucleotides outside the gene matches: 3. The CDR3 consists of 13 residues. CDR1 SNHLY and CDR2 FYNNEI come from the germline V gene. The CDR3 region has the DNA TGTGCCAGCAGTCAGGACAGGAAAGAGACCCAGTACTTC. As protein: CASSQDRKETQYF.

The chain joins TRBV6-5 to TRBJ2-1, with D perhaps TRBD1 (6 bases). V dropped 6 bases and J dropped 0 bases, with 12 bases sitting between them. Germline lookup yields CDR1 MNHEY and CDR2 SVGAGI. The CDR3 loop spans 15 amino acids. The CDR3 reads CASSRNRASYNEQFF. The CDR3 nucleotides read TGTGCCAGCAGCCGAAACAGGGCCTCCTACAATGAGCAGTTCTTC.

V is TRBV2 and J is TRBJ2-3, with D perhaps matching TRBD2 (6 bases). The germline gives CDR1 SNHLY, CDR2 FYNNEI. V was pared by 4 bases and J by 2 bases, with 19 bases between. The CDR3 has 17 residues. As DNA, the CDR3 is TGTGCCAGCAGTGGGGGGGTCGGCGGGCCCCACACAGATACGCAGTATTTT. Amino acid sequence: CASSGGVGGPHTDTQYF.

This rearrangement joins TRBV27 to TRBJ1-4; no reliable D call. The CDR3 contains 19 residues. Germline V CDR1 and CDR2: MNHEY, SMNVEV (reference sequence). V was pared by 3 bases and J by 4 bases, with 24 bases between. CDR3 DNA: TGTGCCAGCAGTTTGGCCGGCCAAAGTCTCCGCGGGATTAATGAAAAACTGTTTTTT. It codes for CASSLAGQSLRGINEKLFF.

The chain employs TRBV7-2 and TRBJ1-2, with 10 nucleotides matching TRBD1. CDR1 SGHTA and CDR2 FQGNSA come from the germline V gene. V dropped 3 bases and J dropped 5; count of bases not matched to a gene: 6. The CDR3 runs to 15 residues. The chain's CDR3 is CASSLEGQGMYGYTF. In DNA form, the CDR3 reads TGTGCCAGCAGCTTGGAGGGACAGGGGATGTATGGCTACACCTTC.

This chain links TRBV27 with TRBJ2-2; 7 nucleotides agree with TRBD2. Trimming at V came to 8 bases and at J to 4 bases, leaving 10 bases not matched to a gene. Per germline, CDR1 MNHEY and CDR2 SMNVEV (reference sequence). CDR3 size: 15 residues. CDR3: CASESGGRGTGELFF. The DNA for the CDR3 is TGTGCCAGCGAGTCGGGGGGTAGGGGCACCGGGGAGCTGTTTTTT.

The rearrangement joins TRBV19 to TRBJ2-2, with D tentatively TRBD2 (6 bases). CDR1 LNHDA and CDR2 SQIVND come from the germline V gene (reference sequence). The CDR3 spans 14 residues. The V gene lost 4 bases and the J gene lost 5 bases, with 11 bases spanning the gap. CDR3 amino acids: CASSTSAGTGELFF. In DNA, the CDR3 is TGTGCCAGTAGTACATCTGCGGGGACCGGGGAGCTGTTTTTT.

The chain links TRBV9 to TRBJ2-2, with a possible D match to TRBD2 (7 bases). The V gene's germline CDR1 is SGDLS and CDR2 YYNGEE. CDR3 length equals 17 residues. The V and J ends lost 4 bases and 6 bases respectively, with 22 bases between them. CDR3 residues: CASSTKQGGMIAGELFF. The CDR3 bases are TGTGCCAGCAGCACCAAACAGGGAGGGATGATCGCCGGGGAGCTGTTTTTT.

This clone has a single count. The chain combines TRBV5-1 with TRBJ2-1; 9 nucleotides match TRBD2. This CDR3 spans 16 amino acids. From germline, CDR1 is SGHRS and CDR2 YFSETQ. V lost 0 bases to trimming and J lost 1 base; unmatched junction nucleotides: 2. The CDR3 reads CASSLGLAASYNEQFF. DNA for the CDR3: TGCGCCAGCAGCTTGGGACTAGCGGCTTCCTACAATGAGCAGTTCTTC.

V usage is TRBV28 and J usage is TRBJ2-1; 9 nucleotides match TRBD1. The V gene's germline CDR1 is MDHEN and CDR2 SYDVKM. This CDR3 is built from 12 residues. The ends lost 5 bases at V and 14 bases at J; junction bases unmatched: 7. The CDR3 DNA reads TGTGCCAGCAGTCCGGGACAGGGAAGAGAGTTCTTC. It is translated as CASSPGQGREFF.

The V call is TRBV11-2, the J call TRBJ2-3, with 8 bases identical to TRBD2. Germline CDR1 and CDR2: SGHAT and FQNNGV. CDR3 length: 15 residues. The V segment lost 1 base and the J segment 6 bases; nucleotides outside the gene matches: 6. Written as DNA, the CDR3 is TGTGCCAGCAGCTTAGTCGGCGGGAGGACCGATACGCAGTATTTT. Amino acid sequence: CASSLVGGRTDTQYF.

This clone was seen a single time. The chain is built from TRBV28 and TRBJ1-4; D gene uncertain. The V gene lost 7 bases and the J gene lost 10 bases, with 13 bases spanning the gap. CDR1 and CDR2 (germline): MDHEN, SYDVKM. The CDR3 contains 12 residues. The CDR3 region is CASTSGGGKLFF. The CDR3 nucleotides read TGTGCCAGCACCTCGGGAGGAGGAAAACTGTTTTTT. The whole variable domain, remainder taken from reference TRBV28 and TRBJ1-4, is DVKVTQSSRYLVKRTGEKVFLECVQDMDHENMFWYRQDPGLGLRLIYFSYDVKMKEKGDIPEGYSVSREKKERFSLILESASTNQTSMYLCASTSGGGKLFFGSGTQLSVL.

This chain links TRBV28 with TRBJ2-1, with TRBD2 identical over 8 bases. V lost 1 base, J lost 9 bases, and 8 bases stayed unmatched. CDR1 and CDR2 from the germline V gene are MDHEN and SYDVKM. CDR3 length: 15 residues. Here the CDR3 reads CASSLFPGGESEQFF. In DNA, the CDR3 is TGTGCCAGCAGTTTATTTCCGGGAGGGGAATCTGAGCAGTTCTTC.